This T cell receptor (beta chain) was recovered during a study of blood T cell repertoires in COVID-19. Study details: COVID-19 samples collected from the United States, Italy and Spain covered acute and convalescent phases. Sources were T cells, B-cell-depleted T cells, or PBMCs; the material itself was cDNA or gDNA.

How the authors handled the data: Nucleated cell number was recorded as an estimate derived from reference gene primer amplification. Method: immunoSEQ multiplex PCR; TCRdb's copy keeps in-frame clones and lacks some. V, J and clone size are taken as reported in that table, and D and trimming were inferred from the DNA itself. The repertoire consists of roughly 83,000 clones, with about 88% occurring once and the leading ten covering under 8.5%. The specimen was peripheral blood. The sequence was obtained from a man older than 75 with active or convalescent COVID-19.

The CDR3 spells CASSHRPGLAEDTQYF. The CDR3 nucleotides read TGTGCCAGCAGCCATCGCCCGGGACTAGCGGAAGATACGCAGTATTTT. This chain uses TRBV4-2 with TRBJ2-3; 11 positions match TRBD2. Germline V gene data show CDR1 as LGHNA and CDR2 as YNFKEQ. Germline trimming cut 3 bases from V and 5 bases from J; bases unmatched to any gene: 7. The CDR3 loop spans 16 amino acids.